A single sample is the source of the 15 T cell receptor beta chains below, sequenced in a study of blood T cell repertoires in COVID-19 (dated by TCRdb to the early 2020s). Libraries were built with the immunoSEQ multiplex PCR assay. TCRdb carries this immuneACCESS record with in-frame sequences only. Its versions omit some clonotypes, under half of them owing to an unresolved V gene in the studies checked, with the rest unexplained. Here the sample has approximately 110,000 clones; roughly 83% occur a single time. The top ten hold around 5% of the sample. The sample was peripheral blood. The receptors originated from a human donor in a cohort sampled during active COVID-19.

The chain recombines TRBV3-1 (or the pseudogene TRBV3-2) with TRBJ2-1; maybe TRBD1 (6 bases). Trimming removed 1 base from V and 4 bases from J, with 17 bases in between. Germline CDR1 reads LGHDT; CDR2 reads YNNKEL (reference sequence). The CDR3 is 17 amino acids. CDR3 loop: CASSQVQGTPLYNEQFF. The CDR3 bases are TGTGCCAGCAGCCAAGTCCAGGGGACCCCTCTTTACAATGAGCAGTTCTTC.

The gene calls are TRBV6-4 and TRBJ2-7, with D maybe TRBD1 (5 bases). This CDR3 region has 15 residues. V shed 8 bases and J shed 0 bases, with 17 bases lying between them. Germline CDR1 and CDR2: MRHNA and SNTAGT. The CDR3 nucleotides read TGTGCCAGCTATGTTATACAGGAGCTCTCCTACGAGCAGTACTTC. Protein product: CASYVIQELSYEQYF.

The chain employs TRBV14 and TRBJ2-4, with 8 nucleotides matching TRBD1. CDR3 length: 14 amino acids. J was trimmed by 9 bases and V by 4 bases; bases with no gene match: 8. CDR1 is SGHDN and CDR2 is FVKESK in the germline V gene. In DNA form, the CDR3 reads TGTGCCAGCAGCCGGTCAGGGGGCCGGGGCATTCAGTACTTC. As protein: CASSRSGGRGIQYF.

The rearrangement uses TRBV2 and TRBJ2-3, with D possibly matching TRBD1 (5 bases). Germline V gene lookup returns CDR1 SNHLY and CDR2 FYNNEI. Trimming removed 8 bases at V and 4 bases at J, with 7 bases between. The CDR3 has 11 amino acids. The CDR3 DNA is TGTGCCAGCGAAGGGGCAGATACGCAGTATTTT. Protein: CASEGADTQYF.

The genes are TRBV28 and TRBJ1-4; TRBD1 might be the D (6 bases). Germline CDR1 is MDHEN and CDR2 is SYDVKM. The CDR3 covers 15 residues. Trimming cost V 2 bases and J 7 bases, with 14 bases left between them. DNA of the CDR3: TGTGCCAGCAGTTTAGGGGGGGCAGAAAGTGAAAAACTGTTTTTT. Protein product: CASSLGGAESEKLFF.

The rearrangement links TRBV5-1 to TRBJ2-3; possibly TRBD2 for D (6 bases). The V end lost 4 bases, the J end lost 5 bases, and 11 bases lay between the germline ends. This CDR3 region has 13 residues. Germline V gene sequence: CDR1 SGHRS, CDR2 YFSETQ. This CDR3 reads CASSGGTLDTQYF. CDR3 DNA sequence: TGCGCCAGCAGCGGGGGGACCTTAGATACGCAGTATTTT.

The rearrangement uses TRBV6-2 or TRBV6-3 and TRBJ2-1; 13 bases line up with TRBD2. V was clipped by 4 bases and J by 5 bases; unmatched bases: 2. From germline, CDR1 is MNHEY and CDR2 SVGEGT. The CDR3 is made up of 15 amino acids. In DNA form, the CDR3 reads TGTGCCAGCAGTTCCGGGACTAGCGGGGACAATGAGCAGTTCTTC. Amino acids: CASSSGTSGDNEQFF.

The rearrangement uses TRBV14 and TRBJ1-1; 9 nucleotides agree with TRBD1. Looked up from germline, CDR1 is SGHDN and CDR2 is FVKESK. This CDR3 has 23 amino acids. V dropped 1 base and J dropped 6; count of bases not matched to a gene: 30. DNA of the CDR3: TGTGCCAGCAGCCAAGGGGCTAGCATTGCCCCCTCCGGGACAGGGAAAAGGCGAGCTGAAGCTTTCTTT. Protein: CASSQGASIAPSGTGKRRAEAFF.

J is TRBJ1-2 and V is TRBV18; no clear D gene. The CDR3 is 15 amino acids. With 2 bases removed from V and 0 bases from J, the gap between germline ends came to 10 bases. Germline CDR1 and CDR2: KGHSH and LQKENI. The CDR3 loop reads CASSPGGNSNYGYTF. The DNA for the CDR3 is TGTGCCAGCTCACCAGGCGGAAATTCTAACTATGGCTACACCTTC. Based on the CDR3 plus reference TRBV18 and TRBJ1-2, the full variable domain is NAGVMQNPRHLVRRRGQEARLRCSPMKGHSHVYWYRQLPEEGLKFMVYLQKENIIDESGMPKERFSAEFPKEGPSILRIQQVVRGDSAAYFCASSPGGNSNYGYTFGSGTRLTVV.

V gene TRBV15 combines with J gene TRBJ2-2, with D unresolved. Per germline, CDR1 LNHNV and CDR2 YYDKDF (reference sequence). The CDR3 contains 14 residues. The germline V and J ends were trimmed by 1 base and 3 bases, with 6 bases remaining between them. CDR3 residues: CATSRGQDTGELFF. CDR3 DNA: TGTGCCACCAGCAGAGGTCAGGACACCGGGGAGCTGTTTTTT.

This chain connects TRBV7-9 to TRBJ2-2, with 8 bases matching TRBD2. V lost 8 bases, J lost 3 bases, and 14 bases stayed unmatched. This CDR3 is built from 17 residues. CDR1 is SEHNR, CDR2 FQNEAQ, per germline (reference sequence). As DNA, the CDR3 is TGTGCCAGCCGAAAACAGAGAGCGACTAGCGACACCGGGGAGCTGTTTTTT. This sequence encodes CASRKQRATSDTGELFF.

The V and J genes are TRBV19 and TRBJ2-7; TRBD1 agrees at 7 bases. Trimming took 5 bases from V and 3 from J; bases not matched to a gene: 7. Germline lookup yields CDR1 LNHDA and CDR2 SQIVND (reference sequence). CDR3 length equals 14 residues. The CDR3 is CASSPRGHLYEQYF. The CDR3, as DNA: TGTGCCAGTAGTCCAAGGGGGCACCTCTACGAGCAGTACTTC.

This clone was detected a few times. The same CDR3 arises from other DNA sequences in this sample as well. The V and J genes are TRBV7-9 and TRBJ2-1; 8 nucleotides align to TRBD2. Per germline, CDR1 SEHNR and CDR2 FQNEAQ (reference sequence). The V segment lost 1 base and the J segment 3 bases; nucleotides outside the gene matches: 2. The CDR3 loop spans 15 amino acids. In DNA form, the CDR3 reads TGTGCCAGCAGCTTAGGAAGCGGGAGCTACAATGAGCAGTTCTTC. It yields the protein CASSLGSGSYNEQFF.

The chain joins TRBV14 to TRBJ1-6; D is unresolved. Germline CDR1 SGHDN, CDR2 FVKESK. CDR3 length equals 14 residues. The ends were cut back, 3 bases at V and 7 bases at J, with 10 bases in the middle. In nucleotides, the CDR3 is TGTGCCAGCAGCCAGGCCGTCTGGAATTCACCCCTCCACTTT. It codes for CASSQAVWNSPLHF.

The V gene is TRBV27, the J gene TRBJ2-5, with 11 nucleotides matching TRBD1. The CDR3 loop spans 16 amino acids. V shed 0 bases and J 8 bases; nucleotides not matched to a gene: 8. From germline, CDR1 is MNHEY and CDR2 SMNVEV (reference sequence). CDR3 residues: CASSLSGPGQGVTQYF. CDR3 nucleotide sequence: TGTGCCAGCAGTTTATCCGGACCGGGACAGGGGGTAACCCAGTACTTC.